Given below is one T cell receptor (beta chain) in context. What it recognizes is unknown. This sample is part of a study of shared clonotypes between healthy human individuals. As for the study in general: Three CD4 naive, three CD4 memory, two CD8 naive and one CD8 memory plate were used per donor. Study-wide findings and caveats: The study found approximately 5% of naive CD4 clonotypes shared across several donors.

The deep-level immunoSEQ assay was used. Sequencing was performed with immunoSEQ multiplex PCR; in TCRdb, only in-frame clones are kept and a portion is missing. The data hold about 1 million clones, with roughly 75% observed a single time. The sequencing sample was made of memory CD4+ T cells sorted from blood. The subset here: CD45RA-negative fraction. The clonotype comes from a man younger than 35 in good health.

CDR3 sequence: CASSLARGDGYTF. The CDR3 nucleotides are TGTGCCAGCAGCTTGGCCAGAGGCGACGGCTACACCTTC. The rearrangement links TRBV5-4 to TRBJ1-2; D call uncertain. V lost 0 bases, J lost 8 bases, and 11 bases lay in between. This CDR3 spans 13 amino acids. CDR1 is SGHNT, CDR2 YYREEE, per germline (reference sequence).